This T cell receptor beta chain was identified in a study of identical twins. TCRdb re-analysed the 5' RACE reads in MiXCR, keeping a single row per CDR3 protein. The table lists nearly 650,000 distinct CDR3 sequences, just over 7% of them singletons. With regard to this clonotype: Its antigen is as yet unknown.

Per the germline V gene, CDR1 is SNHLY and CDR2 is FYNNEI. This CDR3 contains 16 residues. V lost 5 bases and J lost 4; bases outside the gene matches: 10. Points from the study as a whole: Twins showed weaker excess sharing in their beta out-of-frame sequences.

These data also formed part of another study, on yellow fever vaccine responses in identical twins. According to that study: Reportedly, the T cell response mounted by twins to vaccine seemed partly convergent, partly personalized.

This chain joins TRBV2 and TRBJ1-2, with 10 nucleotides matching TRBD1. What was sequenced was PBMCs. This TCR derives from a woman under 30 in good health. CDR3 DNA: TGTGCCAGCAGTCCCTCCGGGACAGGGGTCGCCTATGGCTACACCTTC. This gives the protein CASSPSGTGVAYGYTF.